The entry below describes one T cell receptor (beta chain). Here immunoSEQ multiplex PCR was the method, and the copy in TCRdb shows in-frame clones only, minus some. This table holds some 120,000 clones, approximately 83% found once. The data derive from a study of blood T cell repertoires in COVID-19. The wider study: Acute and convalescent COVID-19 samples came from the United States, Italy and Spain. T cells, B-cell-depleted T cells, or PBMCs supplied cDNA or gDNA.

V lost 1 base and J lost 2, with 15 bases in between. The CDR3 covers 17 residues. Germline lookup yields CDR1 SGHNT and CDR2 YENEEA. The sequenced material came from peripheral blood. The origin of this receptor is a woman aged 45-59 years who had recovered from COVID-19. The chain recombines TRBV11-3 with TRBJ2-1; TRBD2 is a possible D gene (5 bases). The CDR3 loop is CASSLGVAGSAYNEQFF. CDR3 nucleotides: TGTGCCAGCAGCTTAGGGGTGGCGGGCTCTGCCTACAATGAGCAGTTCTTC.